This is a list of T cell receptor beta chains from one sample in a study of cytomegalovirus exposure and HLA in healthy donors. TCRdb keeps only in-frame clones here, not all; method: immunoSEQ multiplex PCR. The table has roughly 150,000 clones, over 80% seen once. Material for sequencing was PBMCs. The receptors were gathered from a man aged 30 to 39 in good health and CMV-seropositive. Each CDR3 is given with its conserved first and last residue. Each record gives: D gene, V gene, J gene, clone size, CDR3 protein, CDR3 DNA. The D gene is left open where the match is weak. Size is omitted from some rows. Given values are once, few, many or a class for expanded clones.

TRBD1	TRBV4-1	TRBJ1-4	-	CASSPTDRADEKLFF	TGCGCCAGCAGCCCAACGGACAGGGCGGATGAAAAACTGTTTTTT
-	TRBV4-2	TRBJ2-5	-	CASSHGAGAQETQYF	TGTGCCAGCAGCCATGGGGCCGGAGCCCAAGAGACCCAGTACTTC
-	TRBV2	TRBJ1-1	-	CASSPAGVDGNTEAFF	TGTGCCAGCAGTCCCGCAGGGGTTGATGGGAACACTGAAGCTTTCTTT
TRBD2	TRBV2	TRBJ2-5	-	CASRMKTSWEETQYF	TGTGCCAGCCGGATGAAGACTAGCTGGGAAGAGACCCAGTACTTC
-	TRBV6-6	TRBJ2-5	-	CASRTGGERRETQYF	TGTGCCAGCAGAACAGGGGGGGAACGCCGAGAGACCCAGTACTTC
-	TRBV29-1	TRBJ2-7	-	CSVGGVYEQYF	TGCAGCGTTGGGGGCGTCTACGAGCAGTACTTC
TRBD2	TRBV10-3	TRBJ2-7	-	CAISGPGGAYSYEQYF	TGTGCCATCAGTGGCCCCGGGGGGGCCTACTCCTACGAGCAGTACTTC
-	TRBV7-2	TRBJ1-1	few	CASSFSGRTEAFF	TGTGCCAGCAGCTTCTCAGGGAGGACTGAAGCTTTCTTT
TRBD1	TRBV7-2	TRBJ2-3	-	CASSVRDRGGDTQYF	TGTGCCAGCAGCGTCCGGGACAGGGGAGGTGATACGCAGTATTTT
TRBD2	TRBV9	TRBJ2-3	-	CASSTFLAGALDTQYF	TGTGCCAGCAGCACTTTTCTAGCGGGGGCCTTAGATACGCAGTATTTT
TRBD1	TRBV23-1	TRBJ1-2	-	CASSQSYRGTAPVADTF	TGCGCCAGCAGTCAATCATACCGCGGGACAGCACCTGTGGCTGACACCTTC
TRBD2	TRBV9	TRBJ2-1	-	CASSAGTSGGGYNEQFF	TGTGCCAGCAGCGCCGGGACTAGCGGGGGGGGGTACAATGAGCAGTTCTTC
-	TRBV4-2	TRBJ1-2	few	CASSQGGVYGYTF	TGTGCCAGCAGCCAAGGGGGGGTGTATGGCTACACCTTC
-	TRBV10-3	TRBJ2-5	few	CATELASGETQYF	TGTGCCACCGAGTTAGCCTCCGGGGAGACCCAGTACTTC
-	TRBV13	TRBJ1-6	-	CASSVTGLELLAGPLHF	TGTGCCAGCAGCGTTACGGGACTCGAGCTCCTAGCGGGGCCCCTCCACTTT
-	TRBV4-3	TRBJ2-7	few	CASSQGPRATYEQYF	TGCGCCAGCAGCCAAGGACCGAGGGCGACCTACGAGCAGTACTTC
TRBD2	TRBV4-3	TRBJ2-5	-	CASSRGTRQETQYF	TGCGCCAGCAGCCGCGGGACTAGACAGGAGACCCAGTACTTC
TRBD1	TRBV19	TRBJ2-5	-	CASTRTGAETQYF	TGTGCCAGTACTCGGACAGGGGCAGAGACCCAGTACTTC